The next 13 T cell receptor beta chains were all read from a single sample in a study of regulatory T cells in long-lasting Graves disease (dated by TCRdb to the early 2020s). Library creation used multiplex PCR. TCRdb lists the instrument as Illumina HiSeq 4000. CDR3 regions were amplified by Arm-PCR with iRepertoire HTBI primers to construct TCR beta libraries. TCRdb itself trimmed the public reads at Q25 with fastp, ran MiXCR and retained productive beta chains. Each entry merges the rows of one CDR3 protein and shows their most common DNA and genes. The sample records about 440,000 distinct CDR3 sequences, about 15% of which are singletons. Of the sample, roughly a sixth falls within the top ten clones. The meaning of the sample's time point label: newly diagnosed GD, antithyroid drugs for less than 3 months. For both TCR sequencing and RNA sequencing, RNA was extracted from PBMCs using TRIzol.

These data are also associated with another study on T cells in Graves' hyperthyroidism and ophthalmopathy.

Source: peripheral blood mononuclear cells (PBMCs), taken at new diagnosis, from a patient treated with antithyroid drugs. The receptors stem from a woman in her 30s with Graves disease. Donor details come from another sample of the same person, matched by shared clones.

Turning to this clonotype: A much larger clone lies a single base off, so this may be a read error. V usage is TRBV30 and J usage is TRBJ1-4; D remains unclear. The CDR3 loop spans 11 amino acids. Germline lookup yields CDR1 GTSNPN and CDR2 SVGIG (reference sequence). V dropped 2 bases and J dropped 7 bases, with 5 bases sitting between them. The CDR3 DNA is TGTGCCTGGAGTTCCGGTGAAAAACTGTTTTTT. Amino acids: CAWSSGEKLFF.

The chain employs TRBV10-3 and TRBJ1-1; tentative D call: TRBD1 (5 bases). Germline V gene sequence: CDR1 ENHRY, CDR2 SYGVKD. The CDR3 runs to 11 residues. Deletions cut 10 bases from V and 2 bases from J, with 8 bases between. The DNA of the CDR3 is TGTGCCACGACAGTTAACACTGAAGCTTTCTTT. It codes for CATTVNTEAFF.

The V and J genes are TRBV7-8 and TRBJ1-1; possibly TRBD1 for D (5 bases). The germline V gene has CDR1 SGHVS and CDR2 FQNEAQ. This CDR3 contains 14 residues. V was pared by 4 bases and J by 1 base, with 10 bases between. The CDR3 is CASSSNTGNTEAFF. The CDR3 DNA follows: TGTGCCAGCAGCTCAAATACAGGGAACACTGAAGCTTTCTTT.

The sample holds many counts of this clonotype. The chain carries TRBV2 and TRBJ2-7, with 11 bases fitting TRBD1. V lost 1 base and J lost 2; bases outside the gene matches: 1. The CDR3 is 15 amino acids. The germline V gene encodes CDR1 SNHLY and CDR2 FYNNEI. CDR3 loop: CASSEGTGGTYEQYF. In nucleotides, the CDR3 is TGTGCCAGCAGTGAAGGGACAGGGGGCACCTACGAGCAGTACTTC. The variable domain in full, with the rest retrieved from reference TRBV2 and TRBJ2-7, is EPEVTQTPSHQVTQMGQEVILRCVPISNHLYFYWYRQILGQKVEFLVSFYNNEISEKSEIFDDQFSVERPDGSNFTLKIRSTKLEDSAMYFCASSEGTGGTYEQYFGPGTRLTVT.

The J gene is TRBJ2-2, the V gene TRBV12-3 or TRBV12-4; D is ambiguous. CDR3 length: 13 amino acids. V shed 3 bases and J shed 5 bases, with 7 bases lying between them. For the CDR3, the DNA is TGTGCCAGCAGTTTCTTAGGTACCGGGGAGCTGTTTTTT. It codes for CASSFLGTGELFF.

This clonotype was observed many times. The V and J genes are TRBV30 and TRBJ2-7, with D possibly being TRBD2 (5 bases). Deletions cut 8 bases from V and 0 bases from J, with 14 bases between. This CDR3 is 13 amino acids long. Germline V gene sequence: CDR1 GTSNPN, CDR2 SVGIG (reference sequence). The CDR3 sequence is CALGEGSSYEQYF. DNA for the CDR3: TGTGCCCTGGGTGAGGGTAGCTCCTACGAGCAGTACTTC.

The genes are TRBV27 and TRBJ1-3; D uncertain. The CDR3 length is 17 residues. The V and J ends lost 2 bases and 2 bases respectively, with 16 bases between them. Germline-derived CDR1 and CDR2 are MNHEY and SMNVEV (reference sequence). CDR3 bases: TGTGCCAGCAGTTTAGTCGAGCCTGGAAGAGCTGGAAACACCATATATTTT. Amino acid sequence: CASSLVEPGRAGNTIYF.

In its sample, this clonotype was seen many times. The chain carries TRBV11-3 and TRBJ2-1; weak D call: TRBD2 (6 bases). The CDR3 runs 13 residues. V lost 8 bases to trimming and J lost 6 bases, with 14 bases between them. The germline V gene has CDR1 SGHNT and CDR2 YENEEA. The CDR3 is CASSPTSSNEQFF. CDR3 DNA: TGTGCCAGCTCACCAACTAGCTCCAATGAGCAGTTCTTC.

This chain uses TRBV7-9 with TRBJ2-1; D possibly matches TRBD1 or TRBD2 (5 bases each). In germline, CDR1 is SEHNR, CDR2 FQNEAQ (reference sequence). The V end was cut by 4 bases, the J end by 7 bases, with 17 bases between. The CDR3 has 15 amino acids. CDR3: CASSSPGRLSNEQFF. The CDR3 DNA follows: TGTGCCAGCAGCTCCCCGGGACGCCTATCTAATGAGCAGTTCTTC.

This clonotype was picked up many times. The chain carries TRBV5-5 and TRBJ2-2; D call uncertain. Trimming shortened V by 3 bases and J by 3 bases, and 18 bases separated the two germline ends. Germline CDR1 SGHKS, CDR2 YYEKEE (reference sequence). The CDR3 is 17 residues long. CDR3 residues: CASSSTRLDGYTGELFF. CDR3 bases: TGTGCCAGCAGCTCGACACGGCTGGACGGGTACACCGGGGAGCTGTTTTTT.

As regards this clonotype: A much larger clone lies one base from this, so it may be a read error. This chain joins TRBV20-1 and TRBJ2-1; 10 nucleotides align to TRBD2. The V segment lost 0 bases and the J segment 5 bases; nucleotides outside the gene matches: 7. CDR3 length: 16 residues. In germline, CDR1 is DFQATT, CDR2 SNEGSKA (reference sequence). This chain's CDR3 is CSARDFLAGVHNEQFF. CDR3 nucleotide sequence: TGCAGTGCTAGAGATTTTCTAGCGGGAGTCCACAATGAGCAGTTCTTC.

This clonotype occurred a few times. The chain carries TRBV5-1 and TRBJ2-5, with D possibly being TRBD1 (7 bases). This CDR3 spans 15 amino acids. Trimming pared 0 bases from V and 5 bases from J, leaving 14 bases between. In germline, CDR1 is SGHRS, CDR2 YFSETQ. CDR3 nucleotides: TGCGCCAGCAGCTTGGGAGGAGGGGGCGCGGAGACCCAGTACTTC. This translates into CASSLGGGGAETQYF.

The genes are TRBV7-9 and TRBJ1-2, with 9 bases matching TRBD1. Germline CDR1 reads SEHNR; CDR2 reads FQNEAQ (reference sequence). The V segment lost 2 bases and the J segment 5 bases; nucleotides outside the gene matches: 6. This CDR3 has 15 amino acids. The CDR3 DNA sequence: TGTGCCAGCAGCTTAAGAGGACAGGGGAGTTATGGCTACACCTTC. It yields the protein CASSLRGQGSYGYTF.